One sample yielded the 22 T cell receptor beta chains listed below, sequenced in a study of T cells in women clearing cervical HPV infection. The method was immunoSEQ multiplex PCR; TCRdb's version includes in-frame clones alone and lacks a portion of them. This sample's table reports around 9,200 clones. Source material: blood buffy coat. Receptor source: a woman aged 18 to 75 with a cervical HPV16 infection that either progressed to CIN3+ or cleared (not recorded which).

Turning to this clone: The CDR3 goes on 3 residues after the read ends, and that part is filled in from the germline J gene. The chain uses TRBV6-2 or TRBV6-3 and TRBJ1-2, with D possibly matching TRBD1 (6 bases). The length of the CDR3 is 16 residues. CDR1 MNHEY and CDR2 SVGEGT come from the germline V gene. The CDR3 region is CASAGARTTSTDTYTF. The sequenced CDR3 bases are TGTGCCAGCGCGGGGGCCCGCACTACTAGCACAGATACC.

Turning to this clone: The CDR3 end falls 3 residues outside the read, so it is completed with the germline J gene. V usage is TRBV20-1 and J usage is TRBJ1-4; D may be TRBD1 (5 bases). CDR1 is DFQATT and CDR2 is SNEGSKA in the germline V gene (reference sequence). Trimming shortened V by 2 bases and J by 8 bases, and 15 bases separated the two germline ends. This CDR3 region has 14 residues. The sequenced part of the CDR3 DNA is TGCAGTGCTAGACCTCAGGGTAGGGGAGAAAAA. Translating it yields CSARPQGRGEK. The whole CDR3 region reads CSARPQGRGEKLFF.

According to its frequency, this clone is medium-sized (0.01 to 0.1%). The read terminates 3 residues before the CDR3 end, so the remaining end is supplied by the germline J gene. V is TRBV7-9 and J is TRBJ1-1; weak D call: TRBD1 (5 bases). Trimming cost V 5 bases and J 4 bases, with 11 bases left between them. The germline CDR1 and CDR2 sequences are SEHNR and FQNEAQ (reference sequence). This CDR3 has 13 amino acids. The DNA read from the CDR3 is TGTGCCAGCAGCCCGGTCGGGGGCACTGAA. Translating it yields CASSPVGGTE. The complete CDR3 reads CASSPVGGTEAFF.

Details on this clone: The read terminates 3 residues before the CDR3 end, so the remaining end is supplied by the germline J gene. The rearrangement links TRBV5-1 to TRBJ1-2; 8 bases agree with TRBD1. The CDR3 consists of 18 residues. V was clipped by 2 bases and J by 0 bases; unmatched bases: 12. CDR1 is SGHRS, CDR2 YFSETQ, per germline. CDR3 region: CASSLRGQVLTTNYGYTF. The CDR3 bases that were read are TGCGCCAGCAGCTTAAGGGGACAGGTCCTGACGACTAACTATGGC.

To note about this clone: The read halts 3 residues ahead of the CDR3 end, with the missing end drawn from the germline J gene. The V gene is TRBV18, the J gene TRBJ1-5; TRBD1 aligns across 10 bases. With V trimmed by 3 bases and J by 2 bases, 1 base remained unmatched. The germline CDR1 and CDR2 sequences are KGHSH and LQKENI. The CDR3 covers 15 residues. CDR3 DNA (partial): TGTGCCAGCTCACCGGACAGGGGGGGCAATCAGCCC. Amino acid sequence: CASSPDRGGNQP. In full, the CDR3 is CASSPDRGGNQPQHF.

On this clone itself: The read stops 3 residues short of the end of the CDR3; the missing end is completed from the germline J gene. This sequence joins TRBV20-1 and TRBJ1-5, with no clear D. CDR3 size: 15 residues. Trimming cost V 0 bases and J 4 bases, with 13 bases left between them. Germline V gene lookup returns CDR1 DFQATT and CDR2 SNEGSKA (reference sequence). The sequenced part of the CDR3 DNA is TGCAGTGCTAGAGAAGGAGGGCTTTTGAATCAGCCC. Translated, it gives CSAREGGLLNQP. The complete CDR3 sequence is CSAREGGLLNQPQHF.

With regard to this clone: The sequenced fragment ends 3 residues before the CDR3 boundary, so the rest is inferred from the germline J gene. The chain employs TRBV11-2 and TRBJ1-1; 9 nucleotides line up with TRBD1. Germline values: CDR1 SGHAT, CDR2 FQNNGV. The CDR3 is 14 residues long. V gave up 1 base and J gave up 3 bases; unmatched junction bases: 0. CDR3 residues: CASSLGTGDTEAFF. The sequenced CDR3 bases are TGTGCCAGCAGCTTAGGGACAGGGGACACTGAA.

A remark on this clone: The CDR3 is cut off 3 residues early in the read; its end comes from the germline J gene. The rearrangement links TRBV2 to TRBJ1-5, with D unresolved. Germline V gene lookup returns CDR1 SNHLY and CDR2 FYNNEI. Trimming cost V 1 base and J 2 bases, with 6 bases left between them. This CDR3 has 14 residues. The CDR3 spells CASSEDSRNQPQHF. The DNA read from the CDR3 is TGTGCCAGCAGTGAAGACAGCCGCAATCAGCCC.

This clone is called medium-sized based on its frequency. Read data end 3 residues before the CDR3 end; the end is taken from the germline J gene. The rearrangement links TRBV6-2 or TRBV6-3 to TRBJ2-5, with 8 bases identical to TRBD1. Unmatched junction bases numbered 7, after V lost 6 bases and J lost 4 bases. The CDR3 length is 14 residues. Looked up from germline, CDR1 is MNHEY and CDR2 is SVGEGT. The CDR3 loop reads CASRRTGPGETQYF. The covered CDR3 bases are TGTGCCAGCAGACGGACAGGGCCTGGAGAGACC.

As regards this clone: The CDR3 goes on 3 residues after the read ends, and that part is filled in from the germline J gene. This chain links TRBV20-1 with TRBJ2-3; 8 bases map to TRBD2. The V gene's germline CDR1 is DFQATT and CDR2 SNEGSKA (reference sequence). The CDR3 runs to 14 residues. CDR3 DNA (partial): TGCAGTGCCGCCAACGCGGGACTAGAAGAGACG. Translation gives CSAANAGLEET. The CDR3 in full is CSAANAGLEETQYF.

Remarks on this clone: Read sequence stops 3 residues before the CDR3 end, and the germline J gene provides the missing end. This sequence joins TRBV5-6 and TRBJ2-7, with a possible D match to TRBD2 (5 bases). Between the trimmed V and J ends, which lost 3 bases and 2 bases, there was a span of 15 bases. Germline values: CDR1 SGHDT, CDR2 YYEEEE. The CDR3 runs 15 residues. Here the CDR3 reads CASSSTARRTYEQYF. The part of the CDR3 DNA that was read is TGTGCCAGCAGCTCAACAGCCCGGAGGACCTACGAG.

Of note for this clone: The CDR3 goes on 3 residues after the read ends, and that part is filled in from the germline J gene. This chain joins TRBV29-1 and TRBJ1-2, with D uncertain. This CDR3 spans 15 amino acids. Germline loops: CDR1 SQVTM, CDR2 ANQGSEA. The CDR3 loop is CSVDAPGLARNEYTF. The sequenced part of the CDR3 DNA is TGCAGCGTTGACGCCCCAGGACTAGCGCGGAATGAG.

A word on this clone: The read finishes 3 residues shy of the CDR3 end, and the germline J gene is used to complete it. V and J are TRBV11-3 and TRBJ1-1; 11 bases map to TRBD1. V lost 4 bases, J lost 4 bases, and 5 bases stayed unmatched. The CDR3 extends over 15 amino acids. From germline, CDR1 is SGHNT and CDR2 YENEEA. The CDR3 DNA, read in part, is TGTGCCAGCAGCTCGGGACAGGGGGGTCGCACTGAA. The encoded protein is CASSSGQGGRTE. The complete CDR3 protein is CASSSGQGGRTEAFF.

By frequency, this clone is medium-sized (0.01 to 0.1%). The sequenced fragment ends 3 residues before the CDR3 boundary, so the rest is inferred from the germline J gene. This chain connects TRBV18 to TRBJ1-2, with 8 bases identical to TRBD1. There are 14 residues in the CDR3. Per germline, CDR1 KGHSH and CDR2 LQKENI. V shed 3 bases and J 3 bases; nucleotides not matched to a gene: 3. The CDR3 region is CASSPPQGDYGYTF. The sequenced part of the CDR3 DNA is TGTGCCAGCTCACCGCCACAGGGGGACTATGGC.

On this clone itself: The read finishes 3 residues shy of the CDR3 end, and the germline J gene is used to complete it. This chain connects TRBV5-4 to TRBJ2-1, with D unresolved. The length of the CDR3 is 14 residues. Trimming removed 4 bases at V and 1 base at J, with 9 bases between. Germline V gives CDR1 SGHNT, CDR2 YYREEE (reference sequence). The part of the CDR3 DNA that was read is TGTGCCAGCAGCAACAGAATGTCCTACAATGAG. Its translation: CASSNRMSYNE. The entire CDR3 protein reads CASSNRMSYNEQFF.

The sequenced CDR3 bases are TGCGCCAGCAGCTTCATTGGACAGAACTCTGGGGCCAACGTA. Protein product: CASSFIGQNSGANV. The whole CDR3 protein reads CASSFIGQNSGANVLFF. This chain joins TRBV5-1 and TRBJ1-4, with a tentative D call TRBD1 (6 bases). The read gets to within 3 residues of the CDR3 end, and the germline J gene fills in the rest. Germline lookup yields CDR1 SGHRS and CDR2 YFSETQ. The CDR3 contains 17 residues.

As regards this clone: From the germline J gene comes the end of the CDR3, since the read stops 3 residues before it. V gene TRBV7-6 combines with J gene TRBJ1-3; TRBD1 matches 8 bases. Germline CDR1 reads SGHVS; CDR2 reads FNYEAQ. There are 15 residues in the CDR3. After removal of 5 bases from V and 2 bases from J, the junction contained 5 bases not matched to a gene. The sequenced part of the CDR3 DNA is TGTGCCAGCAGCACCCGGACAGGGCCTGGAAACACC. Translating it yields CASSTRTGPGNT. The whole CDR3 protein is CASSTRTGPGNTIYF.

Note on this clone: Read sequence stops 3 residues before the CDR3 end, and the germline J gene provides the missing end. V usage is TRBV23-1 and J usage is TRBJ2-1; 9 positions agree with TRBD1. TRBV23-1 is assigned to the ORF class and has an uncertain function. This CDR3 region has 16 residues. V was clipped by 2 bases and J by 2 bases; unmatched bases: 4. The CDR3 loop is CASSQGTGITYNEQFF. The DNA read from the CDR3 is TGCGCCAGCAGTCAAGGGACAGGGATAACCTACAATGAG.

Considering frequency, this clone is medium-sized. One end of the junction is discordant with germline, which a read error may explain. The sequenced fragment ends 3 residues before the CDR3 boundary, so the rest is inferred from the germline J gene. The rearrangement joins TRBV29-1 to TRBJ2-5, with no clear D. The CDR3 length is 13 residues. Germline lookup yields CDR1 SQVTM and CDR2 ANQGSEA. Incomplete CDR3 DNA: TGCAGCGCTGAATCTCCTACCCAAGAGACC. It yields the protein CSAESPTQET. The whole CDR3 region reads CSAESPTQETQYF.

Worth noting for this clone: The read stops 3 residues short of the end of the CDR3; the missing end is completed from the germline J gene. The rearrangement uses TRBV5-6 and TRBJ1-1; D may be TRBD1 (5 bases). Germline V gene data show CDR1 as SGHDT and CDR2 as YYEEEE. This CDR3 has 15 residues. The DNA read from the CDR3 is TGTGCCAGCAGCAAGGGGTACGGGGACTACAACGAA. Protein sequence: CASSKGYGDYNE. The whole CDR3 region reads CASSKGYGDYNEAFF.

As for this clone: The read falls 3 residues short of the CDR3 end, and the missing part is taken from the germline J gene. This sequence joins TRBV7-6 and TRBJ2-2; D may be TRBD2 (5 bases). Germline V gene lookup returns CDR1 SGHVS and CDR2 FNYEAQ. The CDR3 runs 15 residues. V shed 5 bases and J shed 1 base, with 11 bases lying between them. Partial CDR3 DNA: TGTGCCAGCAGCCCCCTAGCCGGGAACACCGGGGAG. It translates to CASSPLAGNTGE. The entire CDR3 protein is CASSPLAGNTGELFF.

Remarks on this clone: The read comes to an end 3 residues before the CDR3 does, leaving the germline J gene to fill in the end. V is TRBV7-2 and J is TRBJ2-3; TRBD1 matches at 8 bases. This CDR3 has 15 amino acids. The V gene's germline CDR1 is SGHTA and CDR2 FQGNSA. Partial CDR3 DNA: TGTGCCAGCAGCTTAGGGCGGCAGGGGGCGGAGACG. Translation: CASSLGRQGAET. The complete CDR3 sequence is CASSLGRQGAETQYF.